Sequencing of this T cell receptor (beta chain) was carried out in a study of cytomegalovirus exposure and HLA in healthy donors. Study as a whole: Per a later analysis, the roughly 640 first-cohort and 100 to 150 validation repertoires shared one platform. Whole-study results and caveats: Altogether, 164 TCR beta chains were recorded as cytomegalovirus-associated. Confirmation in vitro established that a few CMV-associated chains were specific for CMV antigens.

Germline loops: CDR1 SEHNR, CDR2 FQNEAQ (reference sequence). The CDR3 contains 14 residues. V lost 0 bases, J lost 3 bases, and 1 base stayed unmatched. From the roughly 120-subject validation cohort, which was separate from the roughly 670-subject first cohort, the donors were drawn. Assay used: immunoSEQ multiplex PCR; TCRdb lists only in-frame clones, some missing. The sample includes roughly 90,000 clones, around 85% of them seen just once. Comments on this clone: Its cognate antigen is unknown.

Sequenced sample: PBMCs. V gene TRBV7-9 combines with J gene TRBJ1-1, with 7 positions matching TRBD1. The receptor comes from a man aged 18-30 years in good health and CMV-seropositive. Here the CDR3 DNA reads TGTGCCAGCAGCTTAGCTGACAGGGACACTGAAGCTTTCTTT. Translation: CASSLADRDTEAFF.